Listed below are T cell receptor beta chains from one sample, sequenced in a study of T cells in Graves' hyperthyroidism and ophthalmopathy. Each CDR3 protein gets one entry after TCRdb re-called the multiplex PCR reads with MiXCR. The repertoire holds some 360,000 distinct CDR3 sequences, roughly 13% seen once, with about 11% in the top ten. The sequencing sample was made of blood. These receptors were collected from a woman aged 55-69 years with Graves' hyperthyroidism. Each CDR3 is given without its conserved first and last residue. Size values are once, few and many counts, or a class for expanded clones, and some rows have none.

V	size	J	CDR3
TRBV18	many	TRBJ2-1	ASSPRRRDEQF
TRBV27	many	TRBJ1-1	ASSTPQAFNTEAF
TRBV28	.	TRBJ2-2	ARLWQGNGELF
TRBV28	few	TRBJ2-7	ASTTGGFHYEQY
TRBV19	.	TRBJ1-5	ASSIFSYNQPQH
TRBV11-3	many	TRBJ2-7	ASSHRSYEQY
TRBV12-3/TRBV12-4	.	TRBJ2-7	ASSRPRGEQY
TRBV13	many	TRBJ1-2	ASSQKAGTGGHYGYT
TRBV5-1	many	TRBJ2-5	ASSLADSQETQY
TRBV12-5	.	TRBJ2-1	ASGLTLNEQF
TRBV5-1	.	TRBJ2-3	ASSSVAGDGDTQY
TRBV6-5	many	TRBJ2-3	ASSYGNGGMDTQY
TRBV9	.	TRBJ1-5	ASSATSSNQPQH
TRBV27	few	TRBJ2-7	ASSQDRGTHEQY
TRBV3-1	.	TRBJ1-4	ASSFSSGGGEKLF
TRBV10-1	.	TRBJ2-5	ASSATSGETQY
TRBV7-9	many	TRBJ1-1	ASSSIGTRNTEAF
TRBV20-1	.	TRBJ2-7	SGGGEQY
TRBV20-1	.	TRBJ1-5	SARDSTANGPQH
TRBV28	many	TRBJ2-7	ASRGQTSSYEQY
TRBV7-9	many	TRBJ2-7	ASSPRDRGPLEQY
TRBV6-2/TRBV6-3	many	TRBJ2-7	ASRPGAGVGPYEQY
TRBV9	.	TRBJ2-1	ASSAPWGRLGRGAAVNEQF
TRBV20-1	few	TRBJ1-5	SARARRALSNQPQH
TRBV2	many	TRBJ2-7	ASTIAGYEQY
TRBV5-6	many	TRBJ2-3	ASSRGSSTDTQY
TRBV2	many	TRBJ2-3	ASSEGERDTQY
TRBV6-1	few	TRBJ2-1	ASSETALNSYNEQF
TRBV6-4	.	TRBJ2-2	ASSPEGGPHTGELF
TRBV5-1	.	TRBJ2-1	ASSLAQPTGNEQF
TRBV19	.	TRBJ2-1	ASSIADRGVGEQF
TRBV2	many	TRBJ1-6	ASIRGSANSPLH
TRBV2	many	TRBJ1-1	ASEGVTNTEAF
TRBV20-1	few	TRBJ2-7	SAIRQGAHYEQY
TRBV20-1	many	TRBJ2-5	SAELAPSQETQY
TRBV4-1	few	TRBJ2-7	ASSRERQGGIYEQY
TRBV18	many	TRBJ2-3	ASSPMGTSGSTSDTQY
TRBV5-1	few	TRBJ2-1	ASSLWGEARDEQF
TRBV7-2	.	TRBJ2-5	DSSLSGRGTQY
TRBV18	many	TRBJ1-5	ASSPARGYNQPQH
TRBV18	.	TRBJ2-5	ASSPRKAGGPRETQY
TRBV5-1	many	TRBJ2-3	ASSLADRSTDTQY
TRBV30	many	TRBJ2-1	AWSFIRLAGVREQF
TRBV19	.	TRBJ2-1	ASSRLGQRYNEQF
TRBV7-8	.	TRBJ1-3	ASSLFPGSGNTTY
TRBV3-1	many	TRBJ2-1	ASSHPDHEQF
TRBV2	many	TRBJ2-7	ASSRTTYEQY
TRBV4-1	many	TRBJ2-5	ASSRTGLQETQY
TRBV6-1	few	TRBJ2-3	ASSERTSGRSDTQY
TRBV7-3	many	TRBJ2-3	ASSSPATSGSVGTDTQY
TRBV7-3	many	TRBJ2-7	ASSFGTPGMDEQY
TRBV7-2	many	TRBJ2-3	ASSQVFGTQY
TRBV7-9	.	TRBJ2-3	ASSLIGLAGGPSDTQY
TRBV19	.	TRBJ1-4	ASSSTPTNEKLF